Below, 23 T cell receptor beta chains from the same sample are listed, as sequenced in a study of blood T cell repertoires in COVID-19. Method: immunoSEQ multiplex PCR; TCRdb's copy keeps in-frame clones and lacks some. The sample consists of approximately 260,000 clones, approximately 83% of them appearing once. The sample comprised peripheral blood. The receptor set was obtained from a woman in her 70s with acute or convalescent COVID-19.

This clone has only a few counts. The CDR3 sequence: CASSYRDRGSEAFF. CDR3 sequence (DNA): TGTGCCAGCTCATACCGGGACAGGGGTTCTGAAGCTTTCTTT. The V and J genes are TRBV2 and TRBJ1-1, with 10 bases lining up with TRBD1. Germline V gives CDR1 SNHLY, CDR2 FYNNEI. Trimming at V came to 8 bases and at J to 6 bases, leaving 9 bases not matched to a gene. This CDR3 has 14 residues.

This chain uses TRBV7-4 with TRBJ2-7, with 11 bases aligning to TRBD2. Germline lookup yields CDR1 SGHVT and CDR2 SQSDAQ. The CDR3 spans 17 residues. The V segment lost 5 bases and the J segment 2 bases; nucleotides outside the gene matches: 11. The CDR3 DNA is TGTGCCAGCAGCGACCGCCGAACTAGCGGGGGCCCCTACGAGCAGTACTTC. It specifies CASSDRRTSGGPYEQYF.

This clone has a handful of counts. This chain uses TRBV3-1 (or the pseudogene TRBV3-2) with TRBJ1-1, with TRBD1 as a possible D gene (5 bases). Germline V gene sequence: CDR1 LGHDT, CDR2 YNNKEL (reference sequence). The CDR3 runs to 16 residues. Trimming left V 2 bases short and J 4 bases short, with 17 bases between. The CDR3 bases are TGTGCCAGCAGCCAAAGGCGGACAATAGCGGGCACTGAAGCTTTCTTT. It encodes CASSQRRTIAGTEAFF.

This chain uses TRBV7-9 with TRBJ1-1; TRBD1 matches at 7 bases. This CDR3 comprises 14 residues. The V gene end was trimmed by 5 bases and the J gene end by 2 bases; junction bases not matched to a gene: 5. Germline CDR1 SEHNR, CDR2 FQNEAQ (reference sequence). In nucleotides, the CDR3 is TGTGCCAGCAGCACATCAGGGGGAAACACTGAAGCTTTCTTT. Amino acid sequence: CASSTSGGNTEAFF. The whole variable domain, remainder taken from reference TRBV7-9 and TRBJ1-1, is DTGVSQNPRHKITKRGQNVTFRCDPISEHNRLYWYRQTLGQGPEFLTYFQNEAQLEKSRLLSDRFSAERPKGSFSTLEIQRTEQGDSAMYLCASSTSGGNTEAFFGQGTRLTVV.

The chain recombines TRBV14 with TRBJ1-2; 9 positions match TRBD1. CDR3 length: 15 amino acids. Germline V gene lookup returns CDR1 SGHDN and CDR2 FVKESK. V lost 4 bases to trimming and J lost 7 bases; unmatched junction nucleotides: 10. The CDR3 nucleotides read TGTGCCAGCAGCCTATTGACAGGGGGTATGTCTGGCTACACCTTC. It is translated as CASSLLTGGMSGYTF. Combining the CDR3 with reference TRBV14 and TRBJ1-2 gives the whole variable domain EAGVTQFPSHSVIEKGQTVTLRCDPISGHDNLYWYRRVMGKEIKFLLHFVKESKQDESGMPNNRFLAERTGGTYSTLKVQPAELEDSGVYFCASSLLTGGMSGYTFGSGTRLTVV.

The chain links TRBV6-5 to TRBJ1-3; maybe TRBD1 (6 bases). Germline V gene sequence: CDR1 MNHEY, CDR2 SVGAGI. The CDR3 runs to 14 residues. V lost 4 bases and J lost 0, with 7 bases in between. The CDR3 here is CASSWTASGNTIYF. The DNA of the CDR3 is TGTGCCAGCAGTTGGACAGCCTCTGGAAACACCATATATTTT.

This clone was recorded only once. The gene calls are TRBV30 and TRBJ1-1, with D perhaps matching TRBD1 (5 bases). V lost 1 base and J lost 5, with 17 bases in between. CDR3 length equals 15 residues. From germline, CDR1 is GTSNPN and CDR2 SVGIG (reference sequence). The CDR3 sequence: CAWSDLTLRGTEAFF. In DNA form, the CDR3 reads TGTGCCTGGAGTGACCTGACACTCCGGGGGACTGAAGCTTTCTTT. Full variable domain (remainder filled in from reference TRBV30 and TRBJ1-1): SQTIHQWPATLVQPVGSPLSLECTVEGTSNPNLYWYRQAAGRGLQLLFYSVGIGQISSEVPQNLSASRPQDRQFILSSKKLLLSDSGFYLCAWSDLTLRGTEAFFGQGTRLTVV.

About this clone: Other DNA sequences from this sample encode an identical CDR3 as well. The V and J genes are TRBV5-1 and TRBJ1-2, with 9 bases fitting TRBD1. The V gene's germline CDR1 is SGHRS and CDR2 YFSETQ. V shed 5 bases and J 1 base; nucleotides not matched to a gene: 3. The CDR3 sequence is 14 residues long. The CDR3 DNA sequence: TGCGCCAGCAGTCGGACAGGGGATAACTATGGCTACACCTTC. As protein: CASSRTGDNYGYTF.

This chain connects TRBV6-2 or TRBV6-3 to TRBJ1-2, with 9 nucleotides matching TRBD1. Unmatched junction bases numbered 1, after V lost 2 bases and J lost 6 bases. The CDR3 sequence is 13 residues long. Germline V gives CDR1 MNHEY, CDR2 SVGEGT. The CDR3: CASSYRDRDGYTF. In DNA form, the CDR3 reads TGTGCCAGCAGTTACCGGGACAGGGATGGCTACACCTTC.

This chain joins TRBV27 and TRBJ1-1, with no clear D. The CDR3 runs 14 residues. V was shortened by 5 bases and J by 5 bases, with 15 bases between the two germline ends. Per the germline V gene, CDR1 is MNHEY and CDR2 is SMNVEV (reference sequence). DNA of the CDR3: TGTGCCAGCAGTCCCGGGTCTTCTGGGACTGAAGCTTTCTTT. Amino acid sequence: CASSPGSSGTEAFF.

The CDR3 protein is CSALREVVAFF. CDR3 DNA: TGCAGTGCTCTCCGGGAGGTTGTAGCTTTCTTT. The rearrangement links TRBV20-1 to TRBJ1-1, with D unresolved. V was cut by 5 bases and J by 10 bases, with 14 bases left in between. The germline V gene has CDR1 DFQATT and CDR2 SNEGSKA (reference sequence). The CDR3 loop spans 11 amino acids.

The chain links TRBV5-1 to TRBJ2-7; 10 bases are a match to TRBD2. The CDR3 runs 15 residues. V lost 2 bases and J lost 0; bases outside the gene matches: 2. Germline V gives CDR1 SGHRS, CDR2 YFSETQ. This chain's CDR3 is CASSFTSGDSYEQYF. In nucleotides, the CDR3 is TGCGCCAGCAGCTTTACTAGCGGGGACTCCTACGAGCAGTACTTC.

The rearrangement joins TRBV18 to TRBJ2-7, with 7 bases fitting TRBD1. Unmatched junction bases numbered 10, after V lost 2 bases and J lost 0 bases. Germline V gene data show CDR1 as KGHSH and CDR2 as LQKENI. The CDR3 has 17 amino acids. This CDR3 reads CASSPDSRTGLSYEQYF. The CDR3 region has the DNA TGTGCCAGCTCACCAGACTCACGGACAGGCCTCTCCTACGAGCAGTACTTC.

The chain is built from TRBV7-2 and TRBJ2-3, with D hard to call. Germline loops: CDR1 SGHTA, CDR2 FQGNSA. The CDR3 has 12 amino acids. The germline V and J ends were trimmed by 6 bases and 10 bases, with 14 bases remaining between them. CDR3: CASSFSSGSQYF. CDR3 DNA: TGTGCCAGCAGTTTCTCTAGTGGTTCGCAGTATTTT.

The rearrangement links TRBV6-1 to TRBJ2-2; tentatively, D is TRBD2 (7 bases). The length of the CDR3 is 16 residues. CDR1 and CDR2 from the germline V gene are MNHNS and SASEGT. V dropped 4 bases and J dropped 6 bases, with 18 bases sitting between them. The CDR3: CASSGKGGASPGELFF. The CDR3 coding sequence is TGTGCCAGCAGTGGGAAAGGGGGGGCCTCCCCCGGGGAGCTGTTTTTT.

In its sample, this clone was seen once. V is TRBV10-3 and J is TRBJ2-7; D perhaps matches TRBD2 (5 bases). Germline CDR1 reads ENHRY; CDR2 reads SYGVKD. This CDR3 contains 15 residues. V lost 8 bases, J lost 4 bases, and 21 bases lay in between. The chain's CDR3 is CAIGSGFLDPYEQYF. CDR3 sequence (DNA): TGTGCCATCGGGAGCGGTTTTCTCGACCCTTACGAGCAGTACTTC.

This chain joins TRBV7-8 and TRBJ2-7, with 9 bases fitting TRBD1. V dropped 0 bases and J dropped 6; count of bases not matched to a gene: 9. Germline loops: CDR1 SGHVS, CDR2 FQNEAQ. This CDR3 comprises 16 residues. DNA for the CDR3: TGTGCCAGCAGCTTAGCGCCCGGGACAGGGCGAGGCGAGCAGTACTTC. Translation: CASSLAPGTGRGEQYF. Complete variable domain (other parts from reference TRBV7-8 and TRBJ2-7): GAGVSQSPRYKVAKRGQDVALRCDPISGHVSLFWYQQALGQGPEFLTYFQNEAQLDKSGLPSDRFFAERPEGSVSTLKIQRTQQEDSAVYLCASSLAPGTGRGEQYFGPGTRLTVT.

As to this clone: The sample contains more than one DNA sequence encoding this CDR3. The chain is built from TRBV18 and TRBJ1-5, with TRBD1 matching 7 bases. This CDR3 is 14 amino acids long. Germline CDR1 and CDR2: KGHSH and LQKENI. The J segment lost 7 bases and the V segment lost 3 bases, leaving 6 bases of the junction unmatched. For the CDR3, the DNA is TGTGCCAGCTCACCCACAGGGGCGATACAGCCCCAGCATTTT. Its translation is CASSPTGAIQPQHF.

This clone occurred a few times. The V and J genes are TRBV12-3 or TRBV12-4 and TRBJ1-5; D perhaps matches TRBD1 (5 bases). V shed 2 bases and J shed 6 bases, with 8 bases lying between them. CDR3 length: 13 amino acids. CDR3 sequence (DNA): TGTGCCAGCAGTTTAAGGGGTGCTCAGCCCCAGCATTTT. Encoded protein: CASSLRGAQPQHF.

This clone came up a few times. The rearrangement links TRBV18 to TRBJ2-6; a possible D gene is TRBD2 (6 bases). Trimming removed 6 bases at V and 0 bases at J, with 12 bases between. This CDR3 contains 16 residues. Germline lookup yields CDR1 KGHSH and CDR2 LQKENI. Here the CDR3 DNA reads TGTGCCAGCTCCTTCGGGGGATTCTCTGGGGCCAACGTCCTGACTTTC. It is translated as CASSFGGFSGANVLTF.

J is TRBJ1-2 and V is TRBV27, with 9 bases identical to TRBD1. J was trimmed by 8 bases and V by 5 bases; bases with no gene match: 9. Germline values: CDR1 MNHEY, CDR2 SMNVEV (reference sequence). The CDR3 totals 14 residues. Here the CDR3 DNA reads TGTGCCAGCAGTCCACTACAGGGGGCGCAGGGCTACACCTTC. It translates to CASSPLQGAQGYTF.

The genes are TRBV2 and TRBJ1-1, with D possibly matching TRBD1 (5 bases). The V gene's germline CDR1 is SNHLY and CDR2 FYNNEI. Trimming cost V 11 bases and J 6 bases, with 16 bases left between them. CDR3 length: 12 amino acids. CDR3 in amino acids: CAGGLYSPEAFF. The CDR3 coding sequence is TGTGCCGGGGGACTCTATTCCCCTGAAGCTTTCTTT.

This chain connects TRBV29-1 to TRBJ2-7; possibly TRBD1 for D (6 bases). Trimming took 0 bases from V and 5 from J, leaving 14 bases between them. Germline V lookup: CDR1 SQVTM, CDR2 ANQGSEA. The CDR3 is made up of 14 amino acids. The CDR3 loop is CSVEDPGAGDEQYF. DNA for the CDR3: TGCAGCGTTGAAGATCCTGGGGCAGGGGACGAGCAGTACTTC.